The text below deals with one TCR beta chain. TCRdb ran MiXCR on the RT-PCR reads and lists one entry per CDR3 protein. In the table there are 650,000 to 800,000 distinct CDR3 sequences, approximately 15% of which are singletons. The germline gives CDR1 KGHSH, CDR2 LQKENI. V gave up 5 bases and J gave up 3 bases, with 10 bases separating them. The CDR3 has 14 residues. This sequence joins TRBV18 and TRBJ1-4, with TRBD1 as a possible D gene (6 bases). This clonotype was obtained from a female donor in good health, serving as a healthy control. The sequenced sample was memory CD4+ T cells from blood. CDR3 DNA sequence: TGTGCCAGCTCAGCACAGGGATCTAATGAAAAACTGTTTTTT. Translated: CASSAQGSNEKLFF. Combining the CDR3 with reference TRBV18 and TRBJ1-4 gives the whole variable domain NAGVMQNPRHLVRRRGQEARLRCSPMKGHSHVYWYRQLPEEGLKFMVYLQKENIIDESGMPKERFSAEFPKEGPSILRIQQVVRGDSAAYFCASSAQGSNEKLFFGSGTQLSVL.